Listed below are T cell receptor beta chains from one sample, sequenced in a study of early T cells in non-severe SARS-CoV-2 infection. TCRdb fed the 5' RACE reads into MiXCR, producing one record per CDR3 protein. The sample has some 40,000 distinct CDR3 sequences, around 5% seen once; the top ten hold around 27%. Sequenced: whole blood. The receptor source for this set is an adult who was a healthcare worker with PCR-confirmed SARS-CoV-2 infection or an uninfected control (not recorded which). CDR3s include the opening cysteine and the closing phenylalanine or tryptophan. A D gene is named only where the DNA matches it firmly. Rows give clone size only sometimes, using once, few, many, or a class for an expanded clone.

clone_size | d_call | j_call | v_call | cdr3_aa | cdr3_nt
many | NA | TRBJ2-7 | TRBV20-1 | CSASGRDYEQYF | TGCAGTGCTAGTGGCAGGGACTACGAGCAGTACTTC
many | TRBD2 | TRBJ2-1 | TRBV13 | CASLQTSGDNEQFF | TGTGCCAGCCTCCAGACTAGCGGAGACAATGAGCAGTTCTTC
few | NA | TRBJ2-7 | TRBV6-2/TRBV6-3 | CASSPFNRVPYEQYF | TGTGCCAGCAGTCCGTTTAACAGGGTTCCCTACGAGCAGTACTTC
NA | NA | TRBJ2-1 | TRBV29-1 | CSLQSSYNEQFF | TGCAGCCTCCAGAGCTCCTACAATGAGCAGTTCTTC
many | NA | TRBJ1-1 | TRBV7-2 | CASSPRQLMNTEAFF | TGTGCCAGCAGCCCCCGACAGCTAATGAACACTGAAGCTTTCTTT
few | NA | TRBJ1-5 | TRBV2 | CASSLGGAQHF | TGTGCCAGCAGCCTGGGAGGAGCCCAGCATTTT
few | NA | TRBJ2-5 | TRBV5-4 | CASSLGSLQETQYF | TGTGCCAGCAGCCTAGGGAGCCTCCAAGAGACCCAGTACTTC
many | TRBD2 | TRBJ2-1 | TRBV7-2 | CASSLGPPLAGGSYNEQFF | TGTGCCAGCAGCTTAGGCCCCCCTCTAGCGGGGGGTTCCTACAATGAGCAGTTCTTC
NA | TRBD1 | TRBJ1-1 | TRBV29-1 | CSASDRGTEAFF | TGCAGCGCTTCCGACAGGGGCACTGAAGCTTTCTTT
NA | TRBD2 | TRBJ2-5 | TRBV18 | CASSPGLAGGETQYF | TGTGCCAGCTCACCGGGACTAGCGGGAGGAGAGACCCAGTACTTC
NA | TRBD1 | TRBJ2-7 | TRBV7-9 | CASSRRDSHEQYF | TGTGCCAGCAGCCGCCGGGACAGCCACGAGCAGTACTTC
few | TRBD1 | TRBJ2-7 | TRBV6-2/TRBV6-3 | CASRGTGEREQYF | TGTGCCAGCCGAGGGACAGGGGAGCGGGAGCAGTACTTC
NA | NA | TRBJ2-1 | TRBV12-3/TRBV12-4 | CASSSGLKTYNEQFF | TGTGCCAGCAGTTCGGGCCTCAAGACCTACAATGAGCAGTTCTTC
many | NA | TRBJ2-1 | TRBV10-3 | CAISELPRAGEQFF | TGTGCCATCAGTGAGCTCCCTAGGGCTGGGGAGCAGTTCTTC
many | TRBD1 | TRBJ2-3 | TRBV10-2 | CASTAGQGQADTQYF | TGCGCCAGCACTGCGGGACAGGGGCAAGCAGATACGCAGTATTTT
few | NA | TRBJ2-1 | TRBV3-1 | CASSQDLGPIPNYNEQFF | TGTGCCAGCAGCCAAGATCTGGGGCCTATCCCCAACTACAATGAGCAGTTCTTC